A single sample gave rise to the 5 T cell receptor beta chains below, sequenced in a study of CD8 T cells in Susac syndrome. The RNA input was about 0.5 to 1 ug, and it was reverse transcribed with random hexamers. MiXCR was run by TCRdb on the immunoSEQ multiplex PCR reads, yielding one entry per CDR3 protein. Altogether 150,000 to 200,000 distinct CDR3 sequences are present, roughly 91% being singletons, with the ten largest covering about 0.1%. Sequenced sample: CD4+ T cells from PBMCs. These receptors came from a human donor with Susac syndrome.

V is TRBV12-3 or TRBV12-4 and J is TRBJ1-5, with 7 bases fitting TRBD1. CDR3 length: 15 amino acids. The V gene end was trimmed by 5 bases and the J gene end by 7 bases; junction bases not matched to a gene: 11. DNA of the CDR3: TGTGCCAGCAGTATGGGACAGTTAAGGGAACAGCCCCAGCATTTT. It codes for CASSMGQLREQPQHF.

This chain joins TRBV2 and TRBJ2-7; D not certain. There are 12 residues in the CDR3. With 7 bases removed from V and 3 bases from J, the gap between germline ends came to 10 bases. CDR1 is SNHLY and CDR2 is FYNNEI in the germline V gene. The CDR3 DNA reads as TGTGCCAGCAAGATGATGGGCTACGAGCAGTACTTC. Its protein product is CASKMMGYEQYF.

This chain connects TRBV7-9 to TRBJ2-1; D is undetermined. The CDR3 totals 14 residues. V lost 5 bases and J 8 bases, leaving 16 bases between the germline ends. Germline V gene data show CDR1 as SEHNR and CDR2 as FQNEAQ (reference sequence). CDR3 sequence reads: CASSPKAVGYEQFF. In nucleotides, the CDR3 is TGTGCCAGCAGCCCAAAAGCTGTGGGCTATGAGCAGTTCTTC.

The chain couples TRBV9 to TRBJ2-2; weak D call: TRBD2 (6 bases). Germline V gene lookup returns CDR1 SGDLS and CDR2 YYNGEE. The CDR3 runs 14 residues. CDR3 sequence (DNA): TGTGCTACCCGGAGGGCGATGGACACCGGGGAGCTGTTTTTT. Protein sequence: CATRRAMDTGELFF. Variable domain in full (rest from reference TRBV9 and TRBJ2-2): DSGVTQTPKHLITATGQRVTLRCSPRSGDLSVYWYQQSLDQGLQFLIQYYNGEERAKGNILERFSAQQFPDLHSELNLSSLELGDSALYFCATRRAMDTGELFFGEGSRLTVL.

This chain connects TRBV18 to TRBJ1-1; 9 nucleotides line up with TRBD1. Germline V lookup: CDR1 KGHSH, CDR2 LQKENI. The J segment lost 7 bases and the V segment lost 0 bases, leaving 15 bases of the junction unmatched. The CDR3 has 18 amino acids. CDR3 in amino acids: CASSPPTGGVGVEVEAFF. CDR3 nucleotides: TGTGCCAGCTCACCACCTACAGGGGGCGTCGGCGTCGAGGTTGAAGCTTTCTTT.